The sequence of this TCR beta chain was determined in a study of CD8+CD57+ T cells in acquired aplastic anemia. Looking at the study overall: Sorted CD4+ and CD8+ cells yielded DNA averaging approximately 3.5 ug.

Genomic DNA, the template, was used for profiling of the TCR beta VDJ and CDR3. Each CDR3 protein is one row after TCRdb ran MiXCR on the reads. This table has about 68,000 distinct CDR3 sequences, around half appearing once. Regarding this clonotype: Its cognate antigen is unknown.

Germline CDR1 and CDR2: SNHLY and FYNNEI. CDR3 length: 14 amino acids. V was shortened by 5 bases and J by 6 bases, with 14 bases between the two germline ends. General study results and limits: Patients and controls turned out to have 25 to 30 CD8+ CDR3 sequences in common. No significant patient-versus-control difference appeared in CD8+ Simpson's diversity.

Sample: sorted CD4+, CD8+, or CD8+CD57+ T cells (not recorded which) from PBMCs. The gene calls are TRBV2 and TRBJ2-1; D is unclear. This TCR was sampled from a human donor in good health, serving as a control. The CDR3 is CASSKGPSANEQFF. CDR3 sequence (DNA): TGTGCCAGCAGTAAGGGCCCGTCGGCCAATGAGCAGTTCTTC. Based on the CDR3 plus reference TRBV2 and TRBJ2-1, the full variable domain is EPEVTQTPSHQVTQMGQEVILRCVPISNHLYFYWYRQILGQKVEFLVSFYNNEISEKSEIFDDQFSVERPDGSNFTLKIRSTKLEDSAMYFCASSKGPSANEQFFGPGTRLTVL.